This TCR beta chain was retrieved from a study of blood T cell repertoires in COVID-19. On the study more broadly: The United States, Italy and Spain provided the acute and convalescent COVID-19 samples. Sample material is recorded as cDNA or gDNA derived from T cells, B-cell-depleted T cells, or PBMCs.

V trimming: 7 bases; J trimming: 0 bases; junction bases outside the gene matches: 11. The germline CDR1 and CDR2 sequences are WNHNN and SYGVQD (reference sequence). The CDR3 covers 17 residues. Cohorts were assigned according to the clinical history that participants reported. Measured with immunoSEQ multiplex PCR; TCRdb has only the in-frame clones, and not every one. This table holds approximately 200,000 clones, around 90% found once. This sequence originates from a man aged 25 to 40 in a cohort exposed to, infected with or recovered from COVID-19 (not recorded which). Sequenced: PBMCs or T cells enriched from blood (not recorded which). The V gene is TRBV10-1, the J gene TRBJ1-5; 8 bases line up with TRBD1. The CDR3 is CASTPDRAAPSNQPQHF. CDR3 in DNA: TGCGCCAGCACTCCGGACAGGGCCGCCCCTAGCAATCAGCCCCAGCATTTT.